What follows are 31 T cell receptor beta chains derived from one specimen sequenced in a study of Ad26.COV2.S vaccination and SARS-CoV-2 variants listed by TCRdb under 2021. The library was produced with the immunoSEQ multiplex PCR assay. What TCRdb holds here is the immuneACCESS table cut down to in-frame rearrangements. Part of the clones is not present; checked against another copy, under half of the missing clones reflect an unresolved V gene, and the others are unexplained. The sample table lists about 280,000 clones, about 87% of them with a count of one. Of the sample, over 2.5% is held by the ten largest clones. According to the study, the label for this sample's treatment or condition signals: 15 to 20 received Ad26.COV2.S at low or high dose, single or two shots; 5 received placebo; per-sample allocation not given. For vaccine and placebo recipients, the sequenced repertoires came from samples collected on day 63 after the first injection.

The sequencing used peripheral blood, collected in a trial of Ad26.COV2.S vaccine versus placebo. The receptors here all came from a person aged 18 to 65 who received the Ad26.COV2.S COVID-19 vaccine or a placebo.

This sequence joins TRBV5-1 and TRBJ2-5; D gene uncertain. This CDR3 spans 17 amino acids. Germline loops: CDR1 SGHRS, CDR2 YFSETQ. V dropped 0 bases and J dropped 5 bases, with 20 bases sitting between them. CDR3 protein: CASSLAAVEPPPETQYF. The CDR3 nucleotides are TGCGCCAGCAGCTTGGCCGCGGTTGAACCGCCTCCCGAGACCCAGTACTTC.

The genes are TRBV25-1 and TRBJ2-3; D is perhaps TRBD2 (5 bases). The CDR3 contains 15 residues. Germline lookup yields CDR1 MGHDK and CDR2 SYGVNS. V was shortened by 1 base and J by 1 base, with 9 bases between the two germline ends. CDR3 residues: CASSELPGGTDTQYF. CDR3 sequence (DNA): TGTGCCAGCAGTGAATTACCCGGGGGCACAGATACGCAGTATTTT.

This chain links TRBV11-2 with TRBJ2-5, with 9 bases that match TRBD2. The germline gives CDR1 SGHAT, CDR2 FQNNGV. V was pared by 2 bases and J by 5 bases, with 18 bases of the junction left unmatched. CDR3 length equals 19 residues. This CDR3 is CASSLSPLGSGGPRETQYF. The CDR3 DNA sequence: TGTGCCAGCAGCTTAAGCCCCCTGGGGAGCGGGGGGCCACGGGAGACCCAGTACTTC.

This clone was seen just once. V usage is TRBV29-1 and J usage is TRBJ2-3; 14 bases map to TRBD2. The CDR3 is made up of 12 amino acids. After removal of 6 bases from V and 9 bases from J, the junction contained 2 bases not matched to a gene. Germline V gene lookup returns CDR1 SQVTM and CDR2 ANQGSEA. In nucleotides, the CDR3 is TGCAGCGTGGGACTAGCGGGAGTAACGCAGTATTTT. It translates to CSVGLAGVTQYF.

The chain is built from TRBV25-1 and TRBJ2-7, with TRBD1 matching over 8 bases. The CDR3 runs to 15 residues. Germline assignment: CDR1 MGHDK and CDR2 SYGVNS. V was pared by 3 bases and J by 2 bases, with 6 bases of the junction left unmatched. This CDR3 reads CASSDARGPAYEQYF. The CDR3 DNA is TGTGCCAGCAGTGACGCCAGGGGGCCTGCCTACGAGCAGTACTTC.

V is TRBV7-9 and J is TRBJ1-2, with D possibly TRBD1 on 5 matching bases. The CDR3 loop spans 12 amino acids. Germline CDR1 SEHNR, CDR2 FQNEAQ (reference sequence). The CDR3 bases are TGTGCTCAGGGTAGGGGTAACTATGGCTACACCTTC. Residues: CAQGRGNYGYTF.

Written as DNA, the CDR3 is TGTGCCAGCAGCTTAGCGGGAACTAGGACTTCTGACAATGAGCAGTTCTTC. This sequence encodes CASSLAGTRTSDNEQFF. J is TRBJ2-1 and V is TRBV7-2, with D tentatively TRBD2 (5 bases). CDR3 length: 17 residues. CDR1 is SGHTA and CDR2 is FQGNSA in the germline V gene. V lost 0 bases to trimming and J lost 5 bases, with 17 bases between them.

In DNA, the CDR3 is TGCGCCAGCAGCTCCTCTCGGGGGGGGACTAGCGGGCGAAATGAGCAGTTCTTC. This encodes CASSSSRGGTSGRNEQFF. The chain combines TRBV5-1 with TRBJ2-1, with 12 bases lining up with TRBD2. Germline V CDR1 and CDR2: SGHRS, YFSETQ. The J segment lost 7 bases and the V segment lost 3 bases, leaving 14 bases of the junction unmatched. The CDR3 sequence is 18 residues long.

J is TRBJ2-7 and V is TRBV7-9, with D perhaps TRBD1 (6 bases). There are 14 residues in the CDR3. Germline loops: CDR1 SEHNR, CDR2 FQNEAQ (reference sequence). The V gene lost 4 bases and the J gene lost 1 base, with 11 bases spanning the gap. This CDR3 is CASSSQTGSYEQYF. CDR3 DNA: TGTGCCAGCAGCTCGCAAACAGGGTCCTACGAGCAGTACTTC.

The rearrangement joins TRBV9 to TRBJ2-2; D might be TRBD1 or TRBD2, each matching 5 bases. CDR1 SGDLS and CDR2 YYNGEE come from the germline V gene. The CDR3 contains 15 residues. Trimming stripped 2 bases from V and 3 bases from J, with 11 bases between. The CDR3 reads CASSVAGTHTGELFF. The CDR3 bases are TGTGCCAGCAGCGTTGCAGGGACCCACACCGGGGAGCTGTTTTTT.

The chain couples TRBV19 to TRBJ1-5, with unresolved D. Germline-derived CDR1 and CDR2 are LNHDA and SQIVND (reference sequence). CDR3 size: 15 residues. V lost 4 bases, J lost 1 base, and 11 bases lay in between. The CDR3 DNA reads TGTGCCAGTAGTACCCGGAAGGCAAGCAATCAGCCCCAGCATTTT. The encoded protein is CASSTRKASNQPQHF.

The rearrangement uses TRBV2 and TRBJ2-1; tentatively, D is TRBD2 (6 bases). Germline loops: CDR1 SNHLY, CDR2 FYNNEI. The length of the CDR3 is 16 residues. Trimming took 5 bases from V and 3 from J, leaving 17 bases between them. Here the CDR3 DNA reads TGTGCCAGCAGTCCCTCCTCGGGGACTGTCTACAATGAGCAGTTCTTC. Translated: CASSPSSGTVYNEQFF.

The chain uses TRBV7-2 and TRBJ1-5; no clear D gene. CDR3 length: 15 residues. CDR1 is SGHTA, CDR2 FQGNSA, per germline. The V and J ends lost 3 bases and 0 bases respectively, with 9 bases between them. CDR3 in DNA: TGTGCCAGCAGCTTGTGGCAGCCTAGCAATCAGCCCCAGCATTTT. Translated, it gives CASSLWQPSNQPQHF.

This chain connects TRBV11-2 to TRBJ1-2; 9 bases are a match to TRBD1. Trimming at V came to 5 bases and at J to 6 bases, leaving 13 bases not matched to a gene. CDR3 length: 16 residues. The V gene's germline CDR1 is SGHAT and CDR2 FQNNGV. The CDR3 sequence: CASSPLGGQGGHGYTF. CDR3 DNA: TGTGCCAGCAGCCCCCTAGGGGGACAGGGAGGTCATGGCTACACCTTC.

The V call is TRBV4-2, the J call TRBJ2-2, with 10 bases lining up with TRBD1. CDR3 length: 18 amino acids. The V gene end was trimmed by 0 bases and the J gene end by 3 bases; junction bases not matched to a gene: 7. Germline-derived CDR1 and CDR2 are LGHNA and YNFKEQ. The CDR3 loop reads CASSQDVGQGVHTGELFF. The CDR3 nucleotides are TGTGCCAGCAGCCAAGATGTAGGACAGGGGGTTCACACCGGGGAGCTGTTTTTT.

This clone was counted once. The chain has TRBV7-3 and TRBJ2-3, with D hard to call. V was trimmed by 5 bases and J by 1 base, leaving 10 bases between them. This CDR3 has 14 residues. Looked up from germline, CDR1 is SGHTA and CDR2 is FQGTGA. Written as DNA, the CDR3 is TGTGCCAGCAGCATCGGTGGTGGCACAGATACGCAGTATTTT. This gives the protein CASSIGGGTDTQYF.

This chain links TRBV11-3 with TRBJ2-1, with a possible D match to TRBD1 (6 bases). V was clipped by 5 bases and J by 3 bases, with 14 bases between them. Germline loops: CDR1 SGHNT, CDR2 YENEEA. The CDR3 covers 15 residues. CDR3 coding DNA: TGTGCCAGCAGCAACTACAGGGACGGCTACAATGAGCAGTTCTTC. Translated: CASSNYRDGYNEQFF.

The chain uses TRBV6-5 and TRBJ2-7, with 9 bases lining up with TRBD1. Losses at the gene ends were 6 bases for V and 3 bases for J; bases not matched to a gene: 9. Germline V gene lookup returns CDR1 MNHEY and CDR2 SVGAGI. This CDR3 contains 15 residues. The CDR3 here is CASSRGSGQGYEQYF. DNA for the CDR3: TGTGCCAGCAGCAGAGGATCGGGACAGGGCTACGAGCAGTACTTC.

The chain uses TRBV19 and TRBJ1-2; possibly TRBD1 for D (6 bases). There are 15 residues in the CDR3. Germline loops: CDR1 LNHDA, CDR2 SQIVND (reference sequence). Trimming took 6 bases from V and 4 from J, leaving 18 bases between them. The CDR3 bases are TGTGCCAGTAGGGCCGGGACACCCAGGGGCTATGGCTACACCTTC. Amino acid sequence: CASRAGTPRGYGYTF.

The chain employs TRBV7-2 and TRBJ1-1; D is uncertain. The germline V gene has CDR1 SGHTA and CDR2 FQGNSA. This CDR3 region has 15 residues. V gave up 5 bases and J gave up 9 bases, with 22 bases separating them. The CDR3 spells CASSPQTEVPLQAFF. CDR3 nucleotide sequence: TGTGCCAGCAGCCCCCAGACGGAGGTACCCTTACAAGCTTTCTTT.

This chain's CDR3 is CASRDRPGSGGLDEQFF. CDR3 nucleotide sequence: TGTGCCAGCAGAGACCGACCCGGGAGCGGGGGGTTGGATGAGCAGTTCTTC. The V and J genes are TRBV2 and TRBJ2-1; TRBD2 agrees at 9 bases. The junction had 17 bases not matched to a gene; V was cut back by 6 bases and J by 8 bases. Germline values: CDR1 SNHLY, CDR2 FYNNEI. The CDR3 spans 17 residues.

The chain has TRBV4-1 and TRBJ1-2; D is perhaps TRBD1 (5 bases). The V and J ends lost 4 bases and 7 bases respectively, with 16 bases between them. Per germline, CDR1 MGHRA and CDR2 YSYEKL. This CDR3 contains 14 residues. Here the CDR3 reads CASSPLTDPRGYTF. The CDR3 DNA reads as TGCGCCAGCAGCCCGTTGACAGACCCACGTGGCTACACCTTC.

The chain has TRBV14 and TRBJ1-6, with D perhaps TRBD1 (6 bases). This CDR3 is 16 amino acids long. Germline V gene data show CDR1 as SGHDN and CDR2 as FVKESK. V lost 4 bases, J lost 3 bases, and 13 bases lay in between. CDR3 protein: CASSLGQLLYNSPLHF. DNA for the CDR3: TGTGCCAGCAGCCTTGGACAGCTACTCTATAATTCACCCCTCCACTTT.

J is TRBJ2-1 and V is TRBV4-2; no clear D gene. The germline V gene has CDR1 LGHNA and CDR2 YNFKEQ. The CDR3 has 17 amino acids. V lost 1 base to trimming and J lost 3 bases, with 16 bases between them. DNA for the CDR3: TGTGCCAGCAGCCAAGGTAGGGCCAATACGGGCTACAATGAGCAGTTCTTC. Translating gives CASSQGRANTGYNEQFF.

The chain is built from TRBV30 and TRBJ1-1; D unresolved. The CDR3 spans 13 residues. From germline, CDR1 is GTSNPN and CDR2 SVGIG (reference sequence). Trimming removed 4 bases at V and 1 base at J, with 10 bases between. DNA of the CDR3: TGTGCCTGGAAGCGGTCCGCGAACACTGAAGCTTTCTTT. Residues: CAWKRSANTEAFF. The whole variable domain, filled in from reference TRBV30 and TRBJ1-1, reads SQTIHQWPATLVQPVGSPLSLECTVEGTSNPNLYWYRQAAGRGLQLLFYSVGIGQISSEVPQNLSASRPQDRQFILSSKKLLLSDSGFYLCAWKRSANTEAFFGQGTRLTVV.

This rearrangement joins TRBV6-6 to TRBJ2-7, with no clear D. This CDR3 comprises 12 residues. V was trimmed by 3 bases and J by 7 bases, leaving 10 bases between them. Germline-derived CDR1 and CDR2 are MNHNY and SVGAGI (reference sequence). The DNA for the CDR3 is TGTGCCAGCAGTTATGCAGGTTGGGAGCAGTACTTC. Translation: CASSYAGWEQYF.

The gene calls are TRBV29-1 and TRBJ2-7, with 9 bases aligning to TRBD1. The length of the CDR3 is 13 residues. With 4 bases clipped from V and 6 bases from J, the junction kept 7 bases outside the gene matches. Germline values: CDR1 SQVTM, CDR2 ANQGSEA. The CDR3 DNA sequence: TGCAGCGTTGTCGGGACAGGGCCCTTCGAGCAGTACTTC. Protein sequence: CSVVGTGPFEQYF.

Only one count was recorded for this clone. This chain connects TRBV12-3 or TRBV12-4 to TRBJ1-4; possible D gene TRBD1, 6 bases. The CDR3 covers 13 residues. Trimming cost V 6 bases and J 8 bases, with 13 bases left between them. In nucleotides, the CDR3 is TGTGCCAGCAGCGAACAGGGAAGCGAAAAACTGTTTTTT. Translating it yields CASSEQGSEKLFF.

J is TRBJ2-7 and V is TRBV28; possible D gene TRBD2, 5 bases. The V end was cut by 5 bases, the J end by 3 bases, with 11 bases between. The CDR3 extends over 13 amino acids. Germline V gene sequence: CDR1 MDHEN, CDR2 SYDVKM. This CDR3 is CASSPGSSYEQYF. In nucleotides, the CDR3 is TGTGCCAGCAGTCCGGGGTCGAGCTACGAGCAGTACTTC.

The chain is built from TRBV5-6 and TRBJ2-7; a weak D match, TRBD1 (5 bases). Germline assignment: CDR1 SGHDT and CDR2 YYEEEE. CDR3 length: 14 residues. V was cut by 0 bases and J by 2 bases, with 9 bases left in between. DNA for the CDR3: TGTGCCAGCAGCTTGGGAAGGACACCCTACGAGCAGTACTTC. Translated: CASSLGRTPYEQYF.

This chain joins TRBV10-3 and TRBJ2-2; D tentatively fits TRBD1 or TRBD2 (6 bases each). Germline assignment: CDR1 ENHRY and CDR2 SYGVKD. V was trimmed by 2 bases and J by 3 bases, leaving 10 bases between them. The CDR3 is 15 residues long. CDR3 in amino acids: CAISEGGGDTGELFF. CDR3 sequence (DNA): TGTGCCATCAGTGAGGGGGGCGGGGACACCGGGGAGCTGTTTTTT.